Shown below are 5 T cell receptor beta chains from a single sample sequenced in a study of blood T cell repertoires in COVID-19. TCRdb's copy holds only in-frame clones and misses some; the assay was immunoSEQ multiplex PCR. Of 130,000 or so clones in the sample, roughly 91% were seen once. The specimen was peripheral blood. Receptors originate from a man in his fifties or sixties with active or convalescent COVID-19.

The chain has TRBV2 and TRBJ2-3, with D perhaps matching TRBD2 (6 bases). Germline V gives CDR1 SNHLY, CDR2 FYNNEI. Trimming pared 10 bases from V and 4 bases from J, leaving 21 bases between. CDR3 length: 15 amino acids. The CDR3 DNA follows: TGTGCCAAGGCCTACGGGAGCCACATCTCAGATACGCAGTATTTT. It specifies CAKAYGSHISDTQYF.

This chain uses TRBV4-2 with TRBJ1-5; no firm D call. V was cut by 5 bases and J by 0 bases, with 8 bases left in between. Germline assignment: CDR1 LGHNA and CDR2 YNFKEQ. CDR3 length equals 14 residues. CDR3 sequence reads: CASSVEDSNQPQHF. CDR3 DNA: TGTGCCAGCAGCGTAGAAGATAGCAATCAGCCCCAGCATTTT.

The chain uses TRBV7-2 and TRBJ2-7; perhaps TRBD2 as D (7 bases). The CDR3 has 16 amino acids. Germline assignment: CDR1 SGHTA and CDR2 FQGNSA. Trimming pared 5 bases from V and 0 bases from J, leaving 17 bases between. CDR3 sequence reads: CASSPRIRGASYEQYF. Here the CDR3 DNA reads TGTGCCAGCAGCCCTAGAATCCGGGGGGCCTCCTACGAGCAGTACTTC.

This clone was counted a few times. This chain uses TRBV27 with TRBJ2-7; no firm D call. V shed 1 base and J shed 4 bases, with 17 bases lying between them. The CDR3 covers 16 residues. Germline V CDR1 and CDR2: MNHEY, SMNVEV (reference sequence). The CDR3 is CASSLFRLDSGYEQYF. The CDR3 DNA is TGTGCCAGCAGTTTATTCCGGCTAGACTCCGGTTACGAGCAGTACTTC.

The CDR3 sequence: CASSPPRGYTEAFF. The CDR3 DNA follows: TGTGCCAGCAGTCCCCCCAGGGGGTACACTGAAGCTTTCTTT. V usage is TRBV25-1 and J usage is TRBJ1-1, with 7 bases fitting TRBD1. The CDR3 totals 14 residues. The junction had 6 bases not matched to a gene; V was cut back by 5 bases and J by 3 bases. Germline CDR1 and CDR2: MGHDK and SYGVNS.